This T cell receptor beta chain derives from a study of OX40 agonist ivuxolimab in advanced cancers. Study in general: Ivuxolimab doses were 0.01, 0.1, 0.3, 1.5, 3 or 10 mg/kg every 2 weeks.

CDR1 is MDHEN, CDR2 SYDVKM, per germline. Between the trimmed V and J ends, which lost 6 bases and 2 bases, there was a span of 19 bases. This CDR3 spans 16 amino acids. Profiling relied on immunoSEQ multiplex PCR, and the TCRdb table lists in-frame clones only, not all of them. This repertoire shows some 62,000 clones, approximately 90% found once; its top ten account for about 13%. Worth noting for this clone: Its antigen is unknown.

General observations from the study: Clonal expansion from baseline to week 6 occurred in both CD4+ and CD8+ T cells.

V usage is TRBV28 and J usage is TRBJ2-5, with D perhaps matching TRBD2 (5 bases). This specimen was CD4+ or CD8+ T cells sorted from blood, taken in a trial of the OX40 agonist ivuxolimab. The source is an adult with an advanced solid tumor such as melanoma, head and neck, liver or kidney cancer. The DNA for the CDR3 is TGTGCCAGCAGGTCCTCCCAGGCGGGTATTCAAGAGACCCAGTACTTC. Translation gives CASRSSQAGIQETQYF.